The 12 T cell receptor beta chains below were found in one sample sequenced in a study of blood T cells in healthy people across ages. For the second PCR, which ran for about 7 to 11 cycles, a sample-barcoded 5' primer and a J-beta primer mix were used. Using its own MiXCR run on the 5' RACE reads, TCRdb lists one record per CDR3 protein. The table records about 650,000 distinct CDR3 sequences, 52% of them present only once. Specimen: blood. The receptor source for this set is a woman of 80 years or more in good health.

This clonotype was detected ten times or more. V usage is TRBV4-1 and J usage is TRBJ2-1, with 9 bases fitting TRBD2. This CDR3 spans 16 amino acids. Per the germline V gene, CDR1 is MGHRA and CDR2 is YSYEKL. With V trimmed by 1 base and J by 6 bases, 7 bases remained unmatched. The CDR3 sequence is CASSQVLGSGGNEQFF. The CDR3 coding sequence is TGCGCCAGCAGCCAAGTGCTCGGTAGCGGGGGCAATGAGCAGTTCTTC.

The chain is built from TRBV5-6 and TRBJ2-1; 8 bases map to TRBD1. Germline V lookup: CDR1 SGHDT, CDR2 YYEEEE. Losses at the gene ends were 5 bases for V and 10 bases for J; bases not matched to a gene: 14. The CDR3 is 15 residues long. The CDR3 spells CASSGKDRATYEQFF. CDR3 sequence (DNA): TGTGCCAGCAGTGGGAAGGACAGGGCCACCTACGAGCAGTTCTTC.

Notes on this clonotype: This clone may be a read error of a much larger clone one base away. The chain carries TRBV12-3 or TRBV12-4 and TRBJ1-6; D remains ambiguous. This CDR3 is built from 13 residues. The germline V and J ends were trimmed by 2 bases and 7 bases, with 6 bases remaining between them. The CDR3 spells CASSLQWNSPLHF. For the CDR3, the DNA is TGTGCCAGCAGTTTACAGTGGAATTCACCCCTCCACTTT.

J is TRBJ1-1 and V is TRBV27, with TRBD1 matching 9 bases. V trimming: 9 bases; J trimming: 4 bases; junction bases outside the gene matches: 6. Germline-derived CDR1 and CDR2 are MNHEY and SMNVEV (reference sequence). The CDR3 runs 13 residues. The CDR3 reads CASSSGQGTEAFF. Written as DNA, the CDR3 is TGTGCCAGTTCCTCGGGACAGGGCACTGAAGCTTTCTTT.

CDR3 protein: CASRADGSPKRTLFF. Written as DNA, the CDR3 is TGTGCCAGCAGAGCCGACGGCTCTCCTAAAAGGACACTGTTCTTC. The V call is TRBV6-5, the J call TRBJ2-1, with a tentative D call TRBD1 (5 bases). Trimming stripped 6 bases from V and 15 bases from J, with 27 bases between. CDR3 length: 15 residues. Germline lookup yields CDR1 MNHEY and CDR2 SVGAGI.

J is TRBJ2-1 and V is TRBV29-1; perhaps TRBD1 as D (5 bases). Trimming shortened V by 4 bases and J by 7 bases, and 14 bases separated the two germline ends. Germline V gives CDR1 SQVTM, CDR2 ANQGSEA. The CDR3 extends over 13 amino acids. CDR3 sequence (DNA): TGCAGCGTTGGTCGGCAGGGAAAGAATGAGCAGTTCTTC. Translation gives CSVGRQGKNEQFF.

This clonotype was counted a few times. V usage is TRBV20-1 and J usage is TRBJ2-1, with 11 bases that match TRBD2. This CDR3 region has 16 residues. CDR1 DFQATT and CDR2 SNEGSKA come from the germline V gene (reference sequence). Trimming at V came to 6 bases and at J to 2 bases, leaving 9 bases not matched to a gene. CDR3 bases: TGCAGTGCCCAGCGGGCTAGCGGGAGGACCTACAATGAGCAGTTCTTC. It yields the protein CSAQRASGRTYNEQFF.

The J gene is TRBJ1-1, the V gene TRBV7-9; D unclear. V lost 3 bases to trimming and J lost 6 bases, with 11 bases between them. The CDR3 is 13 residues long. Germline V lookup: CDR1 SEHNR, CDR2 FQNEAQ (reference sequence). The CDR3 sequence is CASSFGLEPEAFF. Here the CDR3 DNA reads TGTGCCAGCAGCTTCGGTCTAGAACCTGAAGCTTTCTTT.

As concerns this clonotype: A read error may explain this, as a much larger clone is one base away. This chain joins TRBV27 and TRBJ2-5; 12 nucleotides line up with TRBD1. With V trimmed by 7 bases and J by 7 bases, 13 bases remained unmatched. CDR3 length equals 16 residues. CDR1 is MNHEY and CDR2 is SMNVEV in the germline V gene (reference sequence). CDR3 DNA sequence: TGTGCCAGCACTTCCGGGCGGGACAGGGGGCCGGGGACCCAGTACTTC. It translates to CASTSGRDRGPGTQYF.

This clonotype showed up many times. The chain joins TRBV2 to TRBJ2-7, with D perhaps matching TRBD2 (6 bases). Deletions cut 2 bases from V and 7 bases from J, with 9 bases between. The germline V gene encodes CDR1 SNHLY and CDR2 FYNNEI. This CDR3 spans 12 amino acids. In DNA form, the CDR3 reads TGTGCCAGCAGTGAAAGCGGGTGGGAGCAGTACTTC. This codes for CASSESGWEQYF.

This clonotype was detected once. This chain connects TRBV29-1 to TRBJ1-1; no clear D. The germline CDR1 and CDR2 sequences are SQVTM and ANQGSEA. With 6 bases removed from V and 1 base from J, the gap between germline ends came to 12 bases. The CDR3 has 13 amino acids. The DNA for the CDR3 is TGCAGCGTCGCACAGAGGGAGAACACTGAAGCTTTCTTT. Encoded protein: CSVAQRENTEAFF.

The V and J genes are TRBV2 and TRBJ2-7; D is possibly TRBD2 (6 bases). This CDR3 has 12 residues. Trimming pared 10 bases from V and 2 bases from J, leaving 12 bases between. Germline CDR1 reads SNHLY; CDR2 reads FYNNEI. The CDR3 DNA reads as TGTGCCACTGGCGGGATGACCTACGAGCAGTACTTC. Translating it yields CATGGMTYEQYF.